Below, 22 T cell receptor beta chains from the same sample are listed, as sequenced in a study of blood T cells in healthy people across ages. PCR was performed a second time for roughly 7 to 12 cycles using a sample-barcoded 5' primer and a J-beta primer mix. In TCRdb, the 5' RACE reads were re-called with MiXCR into one record per CDR3 protein. Seen here are roughly 1.7 million distinct CDR3 sequences, around 35% observed once, and the top ten hold around 10%. Sequencing was carried out using blood. Receptors originate from a woman aged 25 to 39 in good health.

This clonotype has just a few counts. The V and J genes are TRBV20-1 and TRBJ2-3; D may be TRBD1 (5 bases). There are 14 residues in the CDR3. V was pared by 3 bases and J by 6 bases, with 16 bases between. Germline CDR1 is DFQATT and CDR2 is SNEGSKA (reference sequence). The CDR3 loop reads CSARDTRWADTQYF. The CDR3 bases are TGCAGTGCTAGGGACACCCGGTGGGCGGATACGCAGTATTTT.

The V gene is TRBV20-1, the J gene TRBJ2-5, with 12 bases lining up with TRBD1. CDR1 is DFQATT and CDR2 is SNEGSKA in the germline V gene (reference sequence). The CDR3 runs to 14 residues. The V and J ends lost 5 bases and 2 bases, in that order; junction bases with no gene match: 3. The CDR3 DNA sequence: TGCAGTGCTTGGGACAGGGGGCTTCAAGAGACCCAGTACTTC. Residues: CSAWDRGLQETQYF.

The chain links TRBV7-2 to TRBJ2-1, with 7 bases lining up with TRBD2. V lost 6 bases and J lost 3; bases outside the gene matches: 11. Per germline, CDR1 SGHTA and CDR2 FQGNSA. CDR3 length: 16 amino acids. The CDR3 DNA is TGTGCCAGCAGACTAGCGCGGGTGACCTTCTACAATGAGCAGTTCTTC. Its protein product is CASRLARVTFYNEQFF.

The chain uses TRBV6-1 and TRBJ1-6; weak D call: TRBD1 (6 bases). CDR3 length: 14 residues. Germline-derived CDR1 and CDR2 are MNHNS and SASEGT. V lost 7 bases to trimming and J lost 14 bases, with 21 bases between them. CDR3 sequence reads: CASILTDPRGALHF. The CDR3 DNA reads as TGTGCCAGCATCTTGACAGACCCGAGGGGGGCCCTCCACTTT.

The V and J genes are TRBV20-1 and TRBJ2-5, with 8 bases identical to TRBD2. The end of the DNA is better explained by TRBJ2-7, so the J call may be wrong. Looked up from germline, CDR1 is DFQATT and CDR2 is SNEGSKA (reference sequence). The CDR3 runs 18 residues. CDR3 nucleotides: TGCAGTGCTAGAGGCGTCAGCGGGAGTGAGATCCTAACCCACGAGCAGTACTTC. This gives the protein CSARGVSGSEILTHEQYF.

The chain is built from TRBV6-5 and TRBJ2-7; D tentatively fits TRBD1 or TRBD2 (5 bases each). This CDR3 spans 12 amino acids. The V gene's germline CDR1 is MNHEY and CDR2 SVGAGI. Trimming pared 10 bases from V and 8 bases from J, leaving 18 bases between. CDR3 in DNA: TGTGCCACAGGGACGGAGGCAAATCAGCAGTACTTC. Amino acids: CATGTEANQQYF.

The chain is built from TRBV7-2 and TRBJ2-1; 7 bases are a match to TRBD1. Germline CDR1 is SGHTA and CDR2 is FQGNSA. J lost 6 bases, V lost 1 base, and 12 bases had no gene match. The CDR3 contains 17 residues. The CDR3 loop reads CASSLGGGGQAFNEQFF. CDR3 DNA sequence: TGTGCCAGCAGCTTAGGGGGCGGAGGACAGGCCTTCAATGAGCAGTTCTTC.

This chain links TRBV27 with TRBJ2-3; 8 bases fit TRBD2. With V trimmed by 2 bases and J by 0 bases, 10 bases remained unmatched. Germline V CDR1 and CDR2: MNHEY, SMNVEV (reference sequence). The CDR3 runs 18 residues. CDR3 residues: CASSLKRASGHSTDTQYF. CDR3 bases: TGTGCCAGCAGTTTAAAACGGGCTAGCGGGCATAGCACAGATACGCAGTATTTT.

The J gene is TRBJ2-3, the V gene TRBV27; unclear D gene. Between the trimmed V and J ends, which lost 6 bases and 1 base, there was a span of 17 bases. Germline loops: CDR1 MNHEY, CDR2 SMNVEV (reference sequence). This CDR3 region has 16 residues. This chain's CDR3 is CASSLALGIGTDTQYF. DNA of the CDR3: TGTGCCAGCAGCTTGGCCCTGGGCATTGGCACAGATACGCAGTATTTT.

This clonotype was seen a few times. J is TRBJ2-3 and V is TRBV9; D remains unclear. The CDR3 length is 14 residues. The V end lost 2 bases, the J end lost 6 bases, and 13 bases lay between the germline ends. The germline gives CDR1 SGDLS, CDR2 YYNGEE. The CDR3 coding sequence is TGTGCCAGCAGCGTTGGACGTTCATCCGATACGCAGTATTTT. This gives the protein CASSVGRSSDTQYF. Together with reference TRBV9 and TRBJ2-3, the CDR3 gives the full variable domain: DSGVTQTPKHLITATGQRVTLRCSPRSGDLSVYWYQQSLDQGLQFLIQYYNGEERAKGNILERFSAQQFPDLHSELNLSSLELGDSALYFCASSVGRSSDTQYFGPGTRLTVL.

This clonotype appeared many times. V gene TRBV6-1 combines with J gene TRBJ2-7; D unresolved. Germline V lookup: CDR1 MNHNS, CDR2 SASEGT. The germline V and J ends were trimmed by 2 bases and 2 bases, with 10 bases remaining between them. The CDR3 is made up of 14 amino acids. The CDR3 reads CASSEKLGPYEQYF. In DNA form, the CDR3 reads TGTGCCAGCAGTGAAAAATTAGGCCCCTACGAGCAGTACTTC.

This chain joins TRBV6-6 and TRBJ1-2; D possibly corresponds to TRBD1 (5 bases). Germline CDR1 is MNHNY and CDR2 is SVGAGI (reference sequence). The CDR3 extends over 13 amino acids. The ends were cut back, 2 bases at V and 8 bases at J, with 12 bases in the middle. The CDR3 bases are TGTGCCAGCAGTTACCGAGGATGGGGGGGCTACACCTTC. Translated: CASSYRGWGGYTF.

This clonotype was recorded a few times. The chain uses TRBV10-3 and TRBJ2-3; D perhaps matches TRBD2 (6 bases). Trimming pared 0 bases from V and 5 bases from J, leaving 9 bases between. The germline V gene has CDR1 ENHRY and CDR2 SYGVKD. The CDR3 is 14 residues long. CDR3: CAISESGSGDTQYF. The CDR3 region has the DNA TGTGCCATCAGTGAGTCTGGTAGCGGAGATACGCAGTATTTT.

This clonotype was counted between two and nine times. This chain links TRBV11-2 with TRBJ2-2, with TRBD2 matching over 10 bases. CDR1 and CDR2 (germline): SGHAT, FQNNGV. Unmatched junction bases numbered 7, after V lost 5 bases and J lost 1 base. The CDR3 runs to 17 residues. CDR3 DNA sequence: TGTGCCAGCAGCGTCCCGGGACTAGCGAGGAACACCGGGGAGCTGTTTTTT. Translating it yields CASSVPGLARNTGELFF.

The chain uses TRBV20-1 and TRBJ2-3; the match to TRBD2 covers 12 bases. V was pared by 6 bases and J by 1 base, with 11 bases of the junction left unmatched. Germline V lookup: CDR1 DFQATT, CDR2 SNEGSKA (reference sequence). The CDR3 has 17 amino acids. The CDR3 sequence: CSALALAGGQGTDTQYF. CDR3 coding DNA: TGCAGTGCCCTTGCCCTAGCGGGGGGGCAGGGCACAGATACGCAGTATTTT.

This chain links TRBV4-1 with TRBJ1-5; TRBD1 is a possible D gene (5 bases). The germline V and J ends were trimmed by 3 bases and 0 bases, with 12 bases remaining between them. The CDR3 extends over 16 amino acids. CDR1 MGHRA and CDR2 YSYEKL come from the germline V gene. Written as DNA, the CDR3 is TGCGCCAGCAGCCAGGGCCGGGACGATAGCAATCAGCCCCAGCATTTT. It codes for CASSQGRDDSNQPQHF.

This chain connects TRBV3-1 to TRBJ2-3; TRBD2 agrees at 10 bases. Per the germline V gene, CDR1 is LGHDT and CDR2 is YNNKEL (reference sequence). This CDR3 is built from 16 residues. J gave up 5 bases and V 4 bases, and 9 bases lay outside the gene matches. The CDR3 DNA is TGTGCCAGCAGCCGTTGGACTAGCGGATTGGGAGATACGCAGTATTTT. It translates to CASSRWTSGLGDTQYF.

About this clonotype itself: Given a much more abundant clone one base away, this may be a read error. This chain's CDR3 is CSVGGMGETQYF. In nucleotides, the CDR3 is TGCAGCGTGGGGGGCATGGGAGAGACCCAGTACTTC. This chain uses TRBV29-1 with TRBJ2-5; D assignment may be TRBD1 or TRBD2 (6 bases each). Germline assignment: CDR1 SQVTM and CDR2 ANQGSEA. The CDR3 runs to 12 residues. Trimming took off 6 bases at V and 4 bases at J, with 12 bases between the two ends.

The rearrangement links TRBV5-1 to TRBJ2-3; TRBD2 matches at 10 bases. The V gene end was trimmed by 1 base and the J gene end by 3 bases; junction bases not matched to a gene: 8. In germline, CDR1 is SGHRS, CDR2 YFSETQ. CDR3 size: 17 residues. DNA of the CDR3: TGCGCCAGCAGCTTGTTATCTAGCGGGGGACAGACAGATACGCAGTATTTT. Translation: CASSLLSSGGQTDTQYF. Full variable domain (rest looked up from reference TRBV5-1 and TRBJ2-3): KAGVTQTPRYLIKTRGQQVTLSCSPISGHRSVSWYQQTPGQGLQFLFEYFSETQRNKGNFPGRFSGRQFSNSRSEMNVSTLELGDSALYLCASSLLSSGGQTDTQYFGPGTRLTVL.

This clonotype was seen only a few times. V gene TRBV6-5 combines with J gene TRBJ2-5, with 9 nucleotides matching TRBD2. This CDR3 has 18 residues. V was clipped by 0 bases and J by 5 bases; unmatched bases: 13. Germline V gene sequence: CDR1 MNHEY, CDR2 SVGAGI. This CDR3 reads CASSYSGLAGANPETQYF. The CDR3 nucleotides read TGTGCCAGCAGTTACTCGGGGTTAGCGGGAGCTAACCCGGAGACCCAGTACTTC.

A word on this clonotype: A read error may explain this, as a much larger clone is one base away. The chain joins TRBV20-1 to TRBJ2-3; TRBD1 aligns across 9 bases. This CDR3 has 13 amino acids. The V gene's germline CDR1 is DFQATT and CDR2 SNEGSKA (reference sequence). CDR3 bases: TGCAGTGCCCAGGGACAGGGAGGAGATACGCGGTATTTT. Translating gives CSAQGQGGDTRYF.

The chain recombines TRBV13 with TRBJ2-7; D possibly corresponds to TRBD1 (6 bases). The CDR3 runs 15 residues. Germline V gene lookup returns CDR1 PRHDT and CDR2 FYEKMQ (reference sequence). The V gene lost 5 bases and the J gene lost 2 bases, with 16 bases spanning the gap. This CDR3 is CASSPPGVPTYEQYF. DNA of the CDR3: TGTGCCAGCAGCCCCCCAGGGGTCCCAACCTACGAGCAGTACTTC.